This entry features one TCR beta chain sequence. The sample belongs to a study of T cell changes during pregnancy in multiple sclerosis. The CDR3 covers 15 residues. V was clipped by 0 bases and J by 0 bases; unmatched bases: 2. The germline V gene encodes CDR1 SGHDT and CDR2 YYEEEE. Generated by immunoSEQ multiplex PCR, the TCRdb table keeps only in-frame clones and is missing some. Among tens of thousands of clones listed, about 90% were seen once. The TCR was taken from a female donor in good health, enrolled as a control in a pregnancy study. The V gene is TRBV5-6, the J gene TRBJ1-1; 7 bases line up with TRBD1. Sequencing used peripheral blood, obtained in the first trimester of pregnancy. As DNA, the CDR3 is TGTGCCAGCAGCTTGGGGGACAGAGTGAACACTGAAGCTTTCTTT. Its protein product is CASSLGDRVNTEAFF. Combining the CDR3 with reference TRBV5-6 and TRBJ1-1 gives the whole variable domain DAGVTQSPTHLIKTRGQQVTLRCSPKSGHDTVSWYQQALGQGPQFIFQYYEEEERQRGNFPDRFSGHQFPNYSSELNVNALLLGDSALYLCASSLGDRVNTEAFFGQGTRLTVV.